Shown below are 6 T cell receptor beta chains from a single sample sequenced in a study of T cell clusters in autoimmune cytopenias. TRB was amplified by touch-down multiplex PCR, primer pools A and B combined. TCRdb re-called the multiplex PCR reads; one entry per CDR3 protein, DNA not given. Reported are over 2,500 distinct CDR3 sequences; the ten largest clones contain under 14%. Approximately 40,000 genome equivalents of blood DNA were amplified for TRB. Sequencing input: peripheral blood. These receptors originate from a human donor with an autoimmune cytopenia or autoimmune hepatitis (not recorded which).

V is TRBV11-2 and J is TRBJ2-5; TCRdb outputs TRBD1, but without DNA this stays unchecked. The germline V gene has CDR1 SGHAT and CDR2 FQNNGV. This CDR3 has 16 amino acids. CDR3 region: CASSLNYFTGEETQYF.

This chain uses TRBV20-1 with TRBJ2-7; lacking DNA, the TRBD1 call made by TCRdb goes unchecked. Germline-derived CDR1 and CDR2 are DFQATT and SNEGSKA (reference sequence). The CDR3 length is 17 residues. The CDR3 sequence is CSARDTLAGGNSYEQYF.

According to its frequency, this clonotype is medium-sized. The V call is TRBV19, the J call TRBJ2-5; TCRdb's assignment of TRBD2 cannot be checked, as there is no DNA. The CDR3 runs to 16 residues. Germline loops: CDR1 LNHDA, CDR2 SQIVND (reference sequence). The CDR3 here is CASSIGTALRGETQYF.

By frequency, this clonotype is medium-sized. This chain connects TRBV7-2 to TRBJ1-1; without DNA, the TCRdb call of TRBD1 cannot be checked. Germline V gene data show CDR1 as SGHTA and CDR2 as FQGNSA. The CDR3 has 13 residues. The CDR3 spells CASSLDRGAEAFF. The variable domain in full, completed from reference TRBV7-2 and TRBJ1-1, reads GAGVSQSPSNKVTEKGKDVELRCDPISGHTALYWYRQSLGQGLEFLIYFQGNSAPDKSGLPSDRFSAERTGGSVSTLTIQRTQQEDSAVYLCASSLDRGAEAFFGQGTRLTVV.

Considering frequency, this clonotype is medium-sized (0.01 to 0.1%). The chain has TRBV7-9 and TRBJ1-2. The length of the CDR3 is 12 residues. Germline CDR1 and CDR2: SEHNR and FQNEAQ (reference sequence). CDR3 region: CASSPDIYGYTF.

According to its frequency, this clonotype is large. CDR3 sequence: CSVVRSGGAEDTQYF. This chain connects TRBV29-1 to TRBJ2-3; there is no DNA to check the TCRdb D call of TRBD2. The CDR3 runs to 15 residues. Germline assignment: CDR1 SQVTM and CDR2 ANQGSEA.